What follows describes a single T cell receptor beta chain. Its antigen is not known. The entry originates in a study of cytomegalovirus exposure and HLA in healthy donors. V lost 3 bases and J lost 0; bases outside the gene matches: 11. This CDR3 contains 19 residues. Germline V lookup: CDR1 LGHNA, CDR2 YSLEER. Profiling relied on immunoSEQ multiplex PCR, and the TCRdb table lists in-frame clones only, not all of them. This sample has some 290,000 clones, with approximately 85% found just once. Notes on the study in general: The study designated 160 or so TCR beta chains cytomegalovirus-associated. First-cohort TCR clusters were later found to tend to co-occur in the 90 to 150 validation repertoires. The classifier was said to identify cytomegalovirus status with high specificity and sensitivity.

The rearrangement uses TRBV4-3 and TRBJ2-2, with 9 bases fitting TRBD2. The source is a man under 40 in good health and CMV-seronegative. Input material: PBMCs. The CDR3 loop is CASSHSGGLSSANTGELFF. CDR3 bases: TGCGCCAGCAGCCACAGCGGGGGGCTTAGTTCGGCGAACACCGGGGAGCTGTTTTTT.